The clone carrying this T cell receptor beta chain came up a few times. Its specificity is not known. The record originates from a study of identifying expanded T cells in peripheral blood. The study's findings and limits: Differentially abundant clones: around 1.1 between replicates, around 16 at about 13 days, approximately 19 at four. Two-week clone count variance significantly increased as total template count grew.

TCRdb keeps only in-frame clones here, not all; method: immunoSEQ multiplex PCR. The repertoire has about 110,000 clones, about 87% of them found once; the top ten carry approximately 8%. No infections or other immune events were documented during collection. Germline loops: CDR1 SGHNT, CDR2 YENEEA. J gave up 6 bases and V 1 base, and 8 bases lay outside the gene matches. This CDR3 is built from 15 residues. The V gene is TRBV11-3, the J gene TRBJ1-1; TRBD1 matches at 7 bases. The source is a person aged 18 to 70 in good health. Sequenced input: blood. DNA for the CDR3: TGTGCCAGCAGCTTAGGAGGGACAGCAAACGCTGAAGCTTTCTTT. It yields the protein CASSLGGTANAEAFF.